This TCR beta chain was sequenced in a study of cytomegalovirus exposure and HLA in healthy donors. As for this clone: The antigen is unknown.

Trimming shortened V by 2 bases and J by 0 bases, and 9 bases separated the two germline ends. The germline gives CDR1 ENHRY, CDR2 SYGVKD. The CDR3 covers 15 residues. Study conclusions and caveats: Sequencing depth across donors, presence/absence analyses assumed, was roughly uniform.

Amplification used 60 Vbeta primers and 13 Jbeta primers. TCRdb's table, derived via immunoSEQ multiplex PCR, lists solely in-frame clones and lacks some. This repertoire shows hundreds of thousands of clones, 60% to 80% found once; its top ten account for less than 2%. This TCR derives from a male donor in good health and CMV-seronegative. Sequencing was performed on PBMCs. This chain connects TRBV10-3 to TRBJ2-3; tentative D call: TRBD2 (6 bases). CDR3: CAISEVGTSTDTQYF. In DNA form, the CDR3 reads TGTGCCATCAGTGAGGTCGGGACTAGCACAGATACGCAGTATTTT.